Following are 10 T cell receptor beta chains from one sample sequenced in a study of blood T cell repertoires in COVID-19 (dated by TCRdb to the early 2020s). Receptors were amplified or captured by the immunoSEQ multiplex PCR assay. TCRdb took this table from immuneACCESS and kept in-frame rearrangements with V and J called. Such tables lack part of the clones; where checked against another copy, unresolved V genes explain under half of the gap, and the rest is unexplained. The sample records about 76,000 clones, 70% to 80% of which are singletons. The biggest ten clones account for under 25% of the sample. The sequencing sample was made of peripheral blood. The source of these receptors is a man between 65 and 85 years old with acute or convalescent COVID-19.

This clone was observed a handful of times. The genes are TRBV5-6 and TRBJ1-5, with D tentatively TRBD1 (5 bases). V shed 3 bases and J shed 2 bases, with 9 bases lying between them. The CDR3 extends over 14 amino acids. Germline values: CDR1 SGHDT, CDR2 YYEEEE. The CDR3 sequence: CASSSVRGNQPQHF. Written as DNA, the CDR3 is TGTGCCAGCAGCTCTGTCAGGGGCAATCAGCCCCAGCATTTT.

The chain couples TRBV28 to TRBJ1-4; D remains ambiguous. V dropped 3 bases and J dropped 7 bases, with 12 bases sitting between them. The CDR3 covers 14 residues. Germline assignment: CDR1 MDHEN and CDR2 SYDVKM. CDR3 region: CASSLQGTAEKLFF. The CDR3 nucleotides are TGTGCCAGCAGTTTGCAAGGAACAGCTGAAAAACTGTTTTTT.

The gene calls are TRBV9 and TRBJ2-7; a weak D match, TRBD2 (6 bases). Germline assignment: CDR1 SGDLS and CDR2 YYNGEE. The V end was cut by 4 bases, the J end by 0 bases, with 11 bases between. This CDR3 spans 14 amino acids. Written as DNA, the CDR3 is TGTGCCAGCAGCCCCCTCGGGAGCTCCTACGAGCAGTACTTC. Amino acids: CASSPLGSSYEQYF.

This chain links TRBV29-1 with TRBJ2-1; 7 positions match TRBD2. V was clipped by 7 bases and J by 0 bases; unmatched bases: 3. The CDR3 totals 13 residues. Germline values: CDR1 SQVTM, CDR2 ANQGSEA. The CDR3 region is CSAASGSYNEQFF. DNA for the CDR3: TGCAGCGCCGCTAGCGGCTCCTACAATGAGCAGTTCTTC.

This chain uses TRBV18 with TRBJ1-1; D is perhaps TRBD1 (6 bases). The CDR3 has 15 amino acids. In germline, CDR1 is KGHSH, CDR2 LQKENI. Trimming removed 4 bases from V and 2 bases from J, with 14 bases in between. The CDR3 coding sequence is TGTGCCAGCTCACAGGGACAAGGGGGAAACACTGAAGCTTTCTTT. Residues: CASSQGQGGNTEAFF.

The gene calls are TRBV5-1 and TRBJ1-1, with D hard to call. The V gene's germline CDR1 is SGHRS and CDR2 YFSETQ. V dropped 3 bases and J dropped 0 bases, with 9 bases sitting between them. This CDR3 comprises 14 residues. The CDR3 bases are TGCGCCAGCAGCTCCGGGATCGTGAACACTGAAGCTTTCTTT. This encodes CASSSGIVNTEAFF.

V and J are TRBV28 and TRBJ1-1; 7 bases align to TRBD1. This CDR3 is 15 amino acids long. The V and J ends lost 5 bases and 1 base, in that order; junction bases with no gene match: 7. Germline assignment: CDR1 MDHEN and CDR2 SYDVKM. CDR3 residues: CASSVPGQPNTEAFF. CDR3 in DNA: TGTGCCAGCAGTGTTCCGGGACAGCCGAACACTGAAGCTTTCTTT.

The CDR3 region has the DNA TGTGCCAGCAGTTCGGGACAGGGGAAAGGCTACACCTTC. Residues: CASSSGQGKGYTF. The V gene is TRBV6-6, the J gene TRBJ1-2, with 10 bases matching TRBD1. This CDR3 has 13 amino acids. Trimming at V came to 4 bases and at J to 8 bases, leaving 4 bases not matched to a gene. CDR1 and CDR2 from the germline V gene are MNHNY and SVGAGI (reference sequence).

There are a few counts of this clone. CDR3 in DNA: TGTGCCAGCAGTATGCGGCCGGGTTCTACTAACTATGGCTACACCTTC. Its translation: CASSMRPGSTNYGYTF. The chain employs TRBV28 and TRBJ1-2; D remains ambiguous. This CDR3 spans 16 amino acids. CDR1 MDHEN and CDR2 SYDVKM come from the germline V gene. Between the trimmed V and J ends, which lost 5 bases and 0 bases, there was a span of 16 bases.

V gene TRBV28 combines with J gene TRBJ2-7, with 12 bases lining up with TRBD1. The germline V gene encodes CDR1 MDHEN and CDR2 SYDVKM. V trimming: 5 bases; J trimming: 5 bases; junction bases outside the gene matches: 7. The CDR3 totals 15 residues. CDR3 nucleotides: TGTGCCAGCAGTACCTCCGGGACAGGGGGCCACGAGCAGTACTTC. It specifies CASSTSGTGGHEQYF.